Listed below are T cell receptor beta chains from one sample, sequenced in a study of circulating and synovial CD4+ cells in juvenile arthritis. Data came from immunoSEQ multiplex PCR; TCRdb stores just in-frame clones and leaves some out. The data hold 30,000 or so clones, with nearly 95% observed a single time. The material sequenced was CD4+ T cells from blood. These receptor sequences come from a human donor with juvenile idiopathic arthritis. The CDR3 runs from the conserved cysteine through the conserved F or W. Fields, in order: D gene, J gene, V gene, clone size, CDR3 protein, CDR3 DNA. The D gene is left open where the match is weak. Clone size is not always given. Where it is, it says once, few, many or a class for expanded clones.

D gene: TRBD1; J gene: TRBJ2-1; V gene: TRBV7-3; clone size: .; CDR3 protein: CASSPAGQGANEQFF; CDR3 DNA: TGTGCCAGCAGCCCCGCAGGACAGGGGGCCAATGAGCAGTTCTTC
D gene: TRBD1; J gene: TRBJ1-2; V gene: TRBV25-1; clone size: .; CDR3 protein: CASSEPGTGYGYTF; CDR3 DNA: TGTGCCAGCAGTGAACCGGGGACAGGCTATGGCTACACCTTC
D gene: .; J gene: TRBJ2-3; V gene: TRBV10-2; clone size: .; CDR3 protein: CASRDVPGAGDTDTQYF; CDR3 DNA: TGCGCCAGCAGAGACGTACCCGGGGCAGGGGACACAGATACGCAGTATTTT
D gene: .; J gene: TRBJ2-7; V gene: TRBV27; clone size: .; CDR3 protein: CASSFRGIKYEQYF; CDR3 DNA: TGTGCCAGCAGTTTCCGGGGAATCAAGTACGAGCAGTACTTC
D gene: .; J gene: TRBJ2-7; V gene: TRBV19; clone size: .; CDR3 protein: CASSTGYEQYF; CDR3 DNA: TGTGCCAGTAGTACAGGGTACGAGCAGTACTTC
D gene: TRBD2; J gene: TRBJ2-7; V gene: TRBV19; clone size: .; CDR3 protein: CASSRGRRENEQYF; CDR3 DNA: TGTGCCAGTAGTAGGGGGAGGCGGGAGAACGAGCAGTACTTC
D gene: .; J gene: TRBJ2-3; V gene: TRBV5-1; clone size: .; CDR3 protein: CASRGGRTSTDTQYF; CDR3 DNA: TGCGCCAGCAGGGGTGGGCGAACTAGCACAGATACGCAGTATTTT
D gene: TRBD2; J gene: TRBJ2-1; V gene: TRBV18; clone size: .; CDR3 protein: CASSRREAYNEQFF; CDR3 DNA: TGTGCCAGCTCAAGACGGGAGGCTTACAATGAGCAGTTCTTC
D gene: .; J gene: TRBJ1-1; V gene: TRBV10-3; clone size: .; CDR3 protein: CATVATGNTEAFF; CDR3 DNA: TGTGCCACCGTAGCTACAGGGAACACTGAAGCTTTCTTT
D gene: .; J gene: TRBJ2-2; V gene: TRBV7-9; clone size: .; CDR3 protein: CASGMAGSAGELFF; CDR3 DNA: TGTGCCAGCGGGATGGCGGGCTCGGCCGGGGAGCTGTTTTTT
D gene: .; J gene: TRBJ1-1; V gene: TRBV10-3; clone size: .; CDR3 protein: CAISPTGLMAFF; CDR3 DNA: TGTGCCATCAGCCCCACAGGGTTGATGGCTTTCTTT
D gene: .; J gene: TRBJ1-1; V gene: TRBV4-1; clone size: once; CDR3 protein: CASSRNEINTEAFF; CDR3 DNA: TGCGCCAGCAGCCGCAACGAGATTAACACTGAAGCTTTCTTT
D gene: .; J gene: TRBJ2-7; V gene: TRBV9; clone size: .; CDR3 protein: CASSAGNPYEQYF; CDR3 DNA: TGTGCCAGCAGCGCCGGGAACCCTTACGAGCAGTACTTC
D gene: TRBD2; J gene: TRBJ2-1; V gene: TRBV6-5; clone size: .; CDR3 protein: CASRESGSVYNEQFF; CDR3 DNA: TGTGCCAGCAGGGAAAGCGGGAGCGTTTACAATGAGCAGTTCTTC
D gene: .; J gene: TRBJ2-5; V gene: TRBV7-9; clone size: .; CDR3 protein: CASSYQGDQETQYF; CDR3 DNA: TGTGCCAGCAGCTACCAAGGGGACCAAGAGACCCAGTACTTC
D gene: TRBD1; J gene: TRBJ1-5; V gene: TRBV2; clone size: few; CDR3 protein: CASSGQGEADQPQHF; CDR3 DNA: TGTGCCAGCAGCGGACAGGGGGAAGCCGATCAGCCCCAGCATTTT
D gene: .; J gene: TRBJ1-2; V gene: TRBV20-1; clone size: few; CDR3 protein: CSATSGNGYTF; CDR3 DNA: TGCAGTGCAACCTCGGGAAATGGCTACACCTTC
D gene: TRBD2; J gene: TRBJ2-3; V gene: TRBV7-2; clone size: .; CDR3 protein: CASTLAGGPPDTQYF; CDR3 DNA: TGTGCCAGCACCCTAGCGGGGGGGCCCCCTGATACGCAGTATTTT
D gene: TRBD2; J gene: TRBJ2-3; V gene: TRBV14; clone size: .; CDR3 protein: CASSQDRLAGVSIFLADTQYF; CDR3 DNA: TGTGCCAGCAGCCAAGATCGACTAGCGGGAGTATCTATATTTCTTGCAGATACGCAGTATTTT
D gene: .; J gene: TRBJ1-2; V gene: TRBV6-1; clone size: .; CDR3 protein: CASSGPSEFYGYTF; CDR3 DNA: TGTGCCAGCAGTGGCCCGTCGGAGTTCTATGGCTACACCTTC
D gene: .; J gene: TRBJ1-6; V gene: TRBV5-1; clone size: .; CDR3 protein: CASSLGQPPSPLHF; CDR3 DNA: TGCGCCAGCAGCTTGGGACAGCCGCCGTCGCCCCTCCACTTT
D gene: TRBD2; J gene: TRBJ2-1; V gene: TRBV30; clone size: .; CDR3 protein: CACSTSGRRGGNNEQFF; CDR3 DNA: TGTGCCTGCTCGACTAGCGGGAGGAGGGGCGGGAACAATGAGCAGTTCTTC
D gene: .; J gene: TRBJ2-5; V gene: TRBV29-1; clone size: .; CDR3 protein: CSVEDYQFQETQYF; CDR3 DNA: TGCAGCGTTGAGGACTACCAGTTTCAAGAGACCCAGTACTTC
D gene: .; J gene: TRBJ2-7; V gene: TRBV19; clone size: .; CDR3 protein: CASRGGSREQYF; CDR3 DNA: TGTGCCAGTCGTGGGGGGTCAAGGGAGCAGTACTTC
D gene: TRBD1; J gene: TRBJ1-2; V gene: TRBV7-2; clone size: .; CDR3 protein: CASSPLYRGLSYGYTF; CDR3 DNA: TGTGCCAGCAGCCCCCTATACAGGGGGCTGAGCTATGGCTACACCTTC
D gene: TRBD1; J gene: TRBJ2-5; V gene: TRBV5-4; clone size: .; CDR3 protein: CASSFGQGGRETQYF; CDR3 DNA: TGTGCCAGCAGCTTCGGACAGGGAGGTCGGGAGACCCAGTACTTC
D gene: .; J gene: TRBJ1-1; V gene: TRBV4-2; clone size: .; CDR3 protein: CASSQVTFQGRAEAFF; CDR3 DNA: TGTGCCAGCAGCCAAGTTACCTTCCAGGGGAGGGCTGAAGCTTTCTTT
D gene: .; J gene: TRBJ2-2; V gene: TRBV19; clone size: .; CDR3 protein: CASSISSSTGELFF; CDR3 DNA: TGTGCCAGTAGTATATCGAGTTCCACCGGGGAGCTGTTTTTT